The source of this T cell receptor beta chain is a study of memory CD8 T cells in hepatitis C reinfection. Study context: Pre-reinfection sampling occurred 55 to 20 weeks ahead of detected reinfection. Study-level points and caveats: With 4 to 6 donors, public clonotype conclusions could not be definitive.

Sequenced by immunoSEQ multiplex PCR; TCRdb stores in-frame clones only, minus some. The sample shows approximately 50,000 clones, 89% of them seen only once. About this clone: Its matching antigen is unknown.

From germline, CDR1 is SGHTA and CDR2 FQGNSA. The CDR3 totals 13 residues. Time point here: pre-reinfection, 55 to 20 weeks before reinfection detection. Sorted cells were sequenced directly ex vivo without any in vitro expansion. Donors were people who inject drugs in the Montreal HEPCO cohort. Control naive CD8 T cells came from a couple of donors at all three reinfection time points. The rearrangement links TRBV7-2 to TRBJ1-2, with a tentative D call TRBD1 (6 bases). Sequenced material: naive CD8+ T cells sorted from blood. The sequence was obtained from a man aged 18 to 30 with hepatitis C virus infection. CDR3 in amino acids: CATGRQVDYGYTF. The CDR3 nucleotides are TGTGCTACCGGTCGACAGGTAGACTATGGCTACACCTTC.